Listed below are T cell receptor beta chains from one sample, sequenced in a study of blood T cell repertoires in COVID-19. Clones were sequenced by immunoSEQ multiplex PCR, and TCRdb holds only the in-frame ones, with some missing. The table records 290,000 or so clones, approximately 82% of them present only once. Sample: PBMCs or T cells enriched from blood (not recorded which). Receptors originate from a man aged 40-49 years who had been exposed to COVID-19. The CDR3 runs from the conserved cysteine through the conserved F or W. The order of the fields is CDR3 DNA, CDR3 protein, clone size, J gene, D gene, V gene. A D gene is named only where the DNA matches it firmly. Where a row states a size, it is once, few, many or the class of an expanded clone; other rows omit it.

DNA: TGTGCCAGCAGCTCTCGTCCCGGGGGCTCGGGGGGAGATACGCAGTATTTT
CDR3: CASSSRPGGSGGDTQYF
size: -
J: TRBJ2-3
D: -
V: TRBV11-2

DNA: TGTGCCAGTAGTTTCTGGGGGTCGGGGGGCAAAAACATTCAGTACTTC
CDR3: CASSFWGSGGKNIQYF
size: -
J: TRBJ2-4
D: TRBD2
V: TRBV19

DNA: TGTGCCAGCAGTCCCGGAGGTCGGGGAAACACCATATATTTT
CDR3: CASSPGGRGNTIYF
size: few
J: TRBJ1-3
D: -
V: TRBV5-4

DNA: TGTGCCTGGAGTTCTACCGGGACTGGCACAGATACGCAGTATTTT
CDR3: CAWSSTGTGTDTQYF
size: many
J: TRBJ2-3
D: -
V: TRBV30

DNA: TGTGCCAGCAGTGCCCCGTCTAGCGGACGAAATGAGCAGTTCTTC
CDR3: CASSAPSSGRNEQFF
size: -
J: TRBJ2-1
D: TRBD2
V: TRBV6-4

DNA: TGTGCCACCAGTGCGGCGGGAGCATCCTACAATGAGCAGTTCTTC
CDR3: CATSAAGASYNEQFF
size: -
J: TRBJ2-1
D: TRBD2
V: TRBV24-1

DNA: TGTGCCAGCAGTAACAGGGTAAGGGGTTTCTTT
CDR3: CASSNRVRGFF
size: -
J: TRBJ1-1
D: -
V: TRBV6-5

DNA: TGCGCCAGCCGACAGGGTCAGAACACTGAAGCTTTCTTT
CDR3: CASRQGQNTEAFF
size: -
J: TRBJ1-1
D: TRBD1
V: TRBV5-1

DNA: TGTGCCAGCAGTTACACCGTAGCGGGTACCGGGGAGCTGTTTTTT
CDR3: CASSYTVAGTGELFF
size: -
J: TRBJ2-2
D: TRBD2
V: TRBV6-5

DNA: TGTGCCAGCAGCTTAGGGTCGGGGACTGATGGCTACACCTTC
CDR3: CASSLGSGTDGYTF
size: -
J: TRBJ1-2
D: -
V: TRBV7-9

DNA: TGCAGCGGTGTGACTAGTGGGACCTACAATGAGCAGTTCTTC
CDR3: CSGVTSGTYNEQFF
size: -
J: TRBJ2-1
D: -
V: TRBV29-1

DNA: TGTGCCAGCAGCCAACAGGGCTTCGGGTACGAGCAGTACTTC
CDR3: CASSQQGFGYEQYF
size: -
J: TRBJ2-7
D: -
V: TRBV3-1/TRBV3-2

DNA: TGTGCCAGCAGTTCACATAACATTGAAGCTTTCTTT
CDR3: CASSSHNIEAFF
size: -
J: TRBJ1-1
D: -
V: TRBV12-3/TRBV12-4

DNA: TGTGCCAGCAGCGAGGGGGACAGGGTAATCAATGAGCAGTTCTTC
CDR3: CASSEGDRVINEQFF
size: once
J: TRBJ2-1
D: TRBD1
V: TRBV9

DNA: TGTGCCAGCAGCTGGGGTAGCGGATTCTACGAGCAGTACTTC
CDR3: CASSWGSGFYEQYF
size: few
J: TRBJ2-7
D: -
V: TRBV7-9

DNA: TGCGCCAGCAGCCAAATAGACACTGAAGCTTTCTTT
CDR3: CASSQIDTEAFF
size: -
J: TRBJ1-1
D: -
V: TRBV4-1

DNA: TGTGCCAGCAGTTTGTTCAATGGAAACACCATATATTTT
CDR3: CASSLFNGNTIYF
size: once
J: TRBJ1-3
D: -
V: TRBV12-3/TRBV12-4

DNA: TGTGCCAGCGGCTTTAGAGGCGGGACTGAAGCTTTCTTT
CDR3: CASGFRGGTEAFF
size: -
J: TRBJ1-1
D: -
V: TRBV2

DNA: TGTGCCAGCAGCGTCCTGGGCAGGTTGGCCGGGGAGCTGTTTTTT
CDR3: CASSVLGRLAGELFF
size: -
J: TRBJ2-2
D: -
V: TRBV9

DNA: TGTGCCAGTAGGGGAACGGAGGAAGCCGGGGAGCTGTTTTTT
CDR3: CASRGTEEAGELFF
size: -
J: TRBJ2-2
D: -
V: TRBV19

DNA: TGTGCCAGCAGCTTGACAGGGAATCAGCCCCAGCATTTT
CDR3: CASSLTGNQPQHF
size: once
J: TRBJ1-5
D: TRBD1
V: TRBV11-2

DNA: TGTGCCAGCAGCCAAGATCTCGGCTCCCTTTACGAGGATCGCTCTGGAAACACCATATATTTT
CDR3: CASSQDLGSLYEDRSGNTIYF
size: -
J: TRBJ1-3
D: -
V: TRBV4-2

DNA: TGTGCCACCAGTGAACCTACTAGCGACTCCTACAATGAGCAGTTCTTC
CDR3: CATSEPTSDSYNEQFF
size: -
J: TRBJ2-1
D: TRBD2
V: TRBV24-1

DNA: TGTGCCAGCAGCTTAAGACTAGCGGGAGGGCGGGATGAGCAGTTCTTC
CDR3: CASSLRLAGGRDEQFF
size: -
J: TRBJ2-1
D: TRBD2
V: TRBV14

DNA: TGTGCCAGTAGTAGTCATAAGGGGTTCAGCCTGATCTCTGGAAACACCATATATTTT
CDR3: CASSSHKGFSLISGNTIYF
size: -
J: TRBJ1-3
D: -
V: TRBV19

DNA: TGTGCCAGCAGCTTTTTAGGGGCCAACTATGGCTACACCTTC
CDR3: CASSFLGANYGYTF
size: few
J: TRBJ1-2
D: -
V: TRBV5-4

DNA: TGCGCCAGCCGAATGGTAGGTTTGCGGCACGAGCAGTACTTC
CDR3: CASRMVGLRHEQYF
size: -
J: TRBJ2-7
D: -
V: TRBV10-1

DNA: TGTGCCAGCAGCCCCCAACGGGGGTCAAGTTCACCCCTCCACTTT
CDR3: CASSPQRGSSSPLHF
size: -
J: TRBJ1-6
D: -
V: TRBV3-1/TRBV3-2